This T cell receptor beta chain was sequenced in a study of memory CD4+ T cells and cytomegalovirus serostatus. About the research overall: Healthy Belgian adult donors included fewer than 10 CMV-positive and some 24 CMV-negative people.

This clone was counted a single time. This table comes from immunoSEQ multiplex PCR, and its TCRdb copy is limited to in-frame clones, with some not included. Of 35,000 to 45,000 clones in the sample, around 80% were seen once. Germline V lookup: CDR1 SGHNT, CDR2 YYREEE (reference sequence). The CDR3 contains 16 residues. Trimming took 4 bases from V and 5 from J; bases not matched to a gene: 11. Single viable CD3+CD4+CD8-CD45RO+ cells were sorted as the memory CD4+ T cells. CD4+ T cells were isolated by positive magnetic selection. The V call is TRBV5-4, the J call TRBJ2-5; TRBD2 matches 10 bases. Sequencing was done on a sample of memory CD4+ T cells from blood. The origin of this receptor is an adult in good health and CMV-seropositive. CDR3 sequence (DNA): TGTGCCAGCAGCGCCGGACAGCGGGGGGGCCTGGAGACCCAGTACTTC. As protein: CASSAGQRGGLETQYF.